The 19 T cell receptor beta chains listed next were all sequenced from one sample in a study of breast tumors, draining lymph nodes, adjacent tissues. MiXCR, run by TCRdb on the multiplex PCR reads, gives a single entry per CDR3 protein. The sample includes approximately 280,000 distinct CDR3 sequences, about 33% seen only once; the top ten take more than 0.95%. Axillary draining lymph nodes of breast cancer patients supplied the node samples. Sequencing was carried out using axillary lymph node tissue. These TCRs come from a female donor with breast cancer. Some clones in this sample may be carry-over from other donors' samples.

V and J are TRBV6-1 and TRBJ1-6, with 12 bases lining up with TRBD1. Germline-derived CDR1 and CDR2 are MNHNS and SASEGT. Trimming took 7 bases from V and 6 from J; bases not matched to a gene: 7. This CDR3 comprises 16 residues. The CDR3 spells CASIRDRGRPNSPLHF. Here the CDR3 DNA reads TGTGCCAGCATTCGGGACAGGGGGCGCCCTAATTCACCCCTCCACTTT.

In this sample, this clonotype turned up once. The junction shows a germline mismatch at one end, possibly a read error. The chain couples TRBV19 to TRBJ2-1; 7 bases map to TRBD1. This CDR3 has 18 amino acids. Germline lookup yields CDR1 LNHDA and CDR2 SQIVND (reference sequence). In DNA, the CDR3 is TGTGCCAGTACCTCTCTTGGGGGACAGCCGAGCTCCTACAATGAGCGGTTCTTC. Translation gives CASTSLGGQPSSYNERFF.

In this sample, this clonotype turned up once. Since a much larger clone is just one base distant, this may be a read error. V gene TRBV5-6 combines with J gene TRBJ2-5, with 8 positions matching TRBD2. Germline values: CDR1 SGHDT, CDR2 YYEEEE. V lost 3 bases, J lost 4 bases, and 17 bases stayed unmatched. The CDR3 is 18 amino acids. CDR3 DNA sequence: TGTGCCAGCAGCTACATGGCTACCGGGAGGGTCCGAGTAGAGACCCAGTACTTC. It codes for CASSYMATGRVRVETQYF.

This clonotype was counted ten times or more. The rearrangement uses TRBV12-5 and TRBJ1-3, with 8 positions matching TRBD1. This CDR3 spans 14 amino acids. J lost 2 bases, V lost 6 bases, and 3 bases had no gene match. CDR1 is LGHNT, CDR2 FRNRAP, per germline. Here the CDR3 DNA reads TGTGCTAGTGGGCGGACAGGGACTGGAAACACCATATATTTT. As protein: CASGRTGTGNTIYF.

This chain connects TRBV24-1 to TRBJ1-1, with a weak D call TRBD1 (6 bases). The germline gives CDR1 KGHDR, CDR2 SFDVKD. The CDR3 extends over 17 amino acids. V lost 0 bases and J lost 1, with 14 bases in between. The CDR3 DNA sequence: TGTGCCACCAGTGATTTGTGGGGACACTTAAAGAACACTGAAGCTTTCTTT. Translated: CATSDLWGHLKNTEAFF.

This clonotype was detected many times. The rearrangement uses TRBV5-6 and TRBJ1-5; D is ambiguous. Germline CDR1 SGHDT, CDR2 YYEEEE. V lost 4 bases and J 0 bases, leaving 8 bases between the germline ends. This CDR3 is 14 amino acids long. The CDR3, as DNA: TGTGCCAGCAGCCGTCTAGCTAGCAATCAGCCCCAGCATTTT. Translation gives CASSRLASNQPQHF. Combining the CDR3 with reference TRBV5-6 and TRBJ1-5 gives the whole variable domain DAGVTQSPTHLIKTRGQQVTLRCSPKSGHDTVSWYQQALGQGPQFIFQYYEEEERQRGNFPDRFSGHQFPNYSSELNVNALLLGDSALYLCASSRLASNQPQHFGDGTRLSIL.

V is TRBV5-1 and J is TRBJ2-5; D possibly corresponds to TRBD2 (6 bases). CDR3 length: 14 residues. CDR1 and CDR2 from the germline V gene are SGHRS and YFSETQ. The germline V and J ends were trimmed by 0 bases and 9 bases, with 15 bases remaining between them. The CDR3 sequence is CASSLDGGAKSQYF. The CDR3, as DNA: TGCGCCAGCAGCTTGGATGGCGGGGCAAAGTCCCAGTACTTC.

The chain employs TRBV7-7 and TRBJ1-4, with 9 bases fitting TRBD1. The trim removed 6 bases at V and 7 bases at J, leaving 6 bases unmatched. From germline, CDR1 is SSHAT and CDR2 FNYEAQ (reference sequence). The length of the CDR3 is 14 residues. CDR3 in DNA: TGTGCCAGCAGAACAGGACAGGGGTTTGAAAAACTGTTTTTT. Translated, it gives CASRTGQGFEKLFF.

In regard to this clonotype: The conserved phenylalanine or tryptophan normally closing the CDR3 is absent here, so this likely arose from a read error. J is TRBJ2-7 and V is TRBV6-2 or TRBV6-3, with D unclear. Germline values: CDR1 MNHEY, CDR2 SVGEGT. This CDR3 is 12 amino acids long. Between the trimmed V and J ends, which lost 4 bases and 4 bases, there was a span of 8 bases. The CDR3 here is CASSLVLYEQYL. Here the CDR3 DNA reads TGTGCCAGCAGTTTAGTCCTTTACGAGCAGTACCTC.

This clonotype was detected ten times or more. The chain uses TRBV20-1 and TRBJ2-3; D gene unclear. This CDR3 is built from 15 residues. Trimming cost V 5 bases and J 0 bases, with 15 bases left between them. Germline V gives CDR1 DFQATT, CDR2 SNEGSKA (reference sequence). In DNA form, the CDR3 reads TGCAGTGCTGAGGTTCCCCACTCAAGCACAGATACGCAGTATTTT. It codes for CSAEVPHSSTDTQYF.

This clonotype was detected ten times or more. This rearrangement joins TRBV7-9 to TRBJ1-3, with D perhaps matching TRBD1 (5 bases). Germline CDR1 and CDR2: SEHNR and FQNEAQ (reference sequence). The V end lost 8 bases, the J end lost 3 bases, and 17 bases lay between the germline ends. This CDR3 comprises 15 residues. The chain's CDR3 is CASGGRGVDGNTIYF. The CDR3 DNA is TGTGCCAGCGGCGGCCGGGGGGTAGATGGAAACACCATATATTTT. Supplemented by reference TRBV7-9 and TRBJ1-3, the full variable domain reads DTGVSQNPRHKITKRGQNVTFRCDPISEHNRLYWYRQTLGQGPEFLTYFQNEAQLEKSRLLSDRFSAERPKGSFSTLEIQRTEQGDSAMYLCASGGRGVDGNTIYFGEGSWLTVV.

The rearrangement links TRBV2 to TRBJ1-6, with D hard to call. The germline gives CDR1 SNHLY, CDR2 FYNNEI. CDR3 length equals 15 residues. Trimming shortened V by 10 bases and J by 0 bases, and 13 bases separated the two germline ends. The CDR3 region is CATDAGNSYNSPLHF. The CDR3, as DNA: TGTGCCACCGATGCGGGCAACTCCTATAATTCACCCCTCCACTTT.

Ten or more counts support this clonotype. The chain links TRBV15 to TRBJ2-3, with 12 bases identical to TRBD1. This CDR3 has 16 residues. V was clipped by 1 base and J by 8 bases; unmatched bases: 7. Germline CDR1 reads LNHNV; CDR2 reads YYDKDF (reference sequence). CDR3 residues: CATSRAGTGGRGTQYF. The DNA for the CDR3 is TGTGCCACCAGCAGAGCCGGGACAGGGGGCCGCGGTACGCAGTATTTT. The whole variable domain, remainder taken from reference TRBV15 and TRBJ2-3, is DAMVIQNPRYQVTQFGKPVTLSCSQTLNHNVMYWYQQKSSQAPKLLFHYYDKDFNNEADTPDNFQSRRPNTSFCFLDIRSPGLGDTAMYLCATSRAGTGGRGTQYFGPGTRLTVL.

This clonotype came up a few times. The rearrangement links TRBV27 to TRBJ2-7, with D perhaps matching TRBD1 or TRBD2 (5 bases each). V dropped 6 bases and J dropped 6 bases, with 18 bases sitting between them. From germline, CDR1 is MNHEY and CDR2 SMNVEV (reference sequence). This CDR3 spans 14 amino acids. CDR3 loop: CASSFGLGAAEQYF. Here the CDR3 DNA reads TGTGCCAGCAGCTTTGGACTCGGGGCTGCCGAGCAGTACTTC.

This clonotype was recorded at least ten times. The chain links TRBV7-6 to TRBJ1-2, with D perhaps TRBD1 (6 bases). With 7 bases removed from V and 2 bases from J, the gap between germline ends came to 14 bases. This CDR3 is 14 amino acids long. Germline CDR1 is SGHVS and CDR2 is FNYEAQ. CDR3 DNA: TGTGCCAGCACTCTACTGCAGGGGAACTATGGCTACACCTTC. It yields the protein CASTLLQGNYGYTF.

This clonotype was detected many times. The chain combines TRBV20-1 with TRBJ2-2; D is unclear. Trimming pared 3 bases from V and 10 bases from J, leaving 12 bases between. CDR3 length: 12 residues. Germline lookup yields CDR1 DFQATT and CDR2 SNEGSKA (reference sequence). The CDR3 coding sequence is TGCAGTGCTAGTTTTAGGGTCGCGGAGCTGTTTTTT. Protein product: CSASFRVAELFF.

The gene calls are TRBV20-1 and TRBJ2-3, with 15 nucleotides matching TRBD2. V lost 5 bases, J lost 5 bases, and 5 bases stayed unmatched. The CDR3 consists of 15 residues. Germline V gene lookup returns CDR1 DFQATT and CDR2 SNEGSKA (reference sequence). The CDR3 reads CSAHRGLAGGDTQYF. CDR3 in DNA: TGCAGTGCTCACCGGGGACTAGCGGGAGGAGATACGCAGTATTTT.

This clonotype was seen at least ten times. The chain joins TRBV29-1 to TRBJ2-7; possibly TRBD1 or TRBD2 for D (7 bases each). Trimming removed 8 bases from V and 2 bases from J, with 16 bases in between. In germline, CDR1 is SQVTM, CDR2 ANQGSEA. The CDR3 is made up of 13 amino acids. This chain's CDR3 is CSSWEGQTYEQYF. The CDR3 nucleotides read TGCAGCTCATGGGAGGGACAGACCTACGAGCAGTACTTC.

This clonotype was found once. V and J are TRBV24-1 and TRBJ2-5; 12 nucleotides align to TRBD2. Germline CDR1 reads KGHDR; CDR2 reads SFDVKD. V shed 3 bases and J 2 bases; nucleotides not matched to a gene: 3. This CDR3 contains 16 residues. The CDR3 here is CATSDPGLAGQETQYF. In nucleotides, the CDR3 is TGTGCCACCAGTGATCCTGGACTAGCGGGGCAAGAGACCCAGTACTTC.